The 8 T cell receptor beta chains presented below share a single source sample, sequenced in a study of regulatory T cells in long-lasting Graves disease. With iRepertoire HTBI primers and Arm-PCR of CDR3 regions, TCR beta libraries were built. TCRdb re-derived calls from the multiplex PCR reads in MiXCR, one entry per CDR3 protein. This sample yields about 460,000 distinct CDR3 sequences, of which around 15% are seen a single time; approximately 15% belongs to the top ten. The sample's time point: newly diagnosed GD, antithyroid drugs for less than 3 months. TCR sequences were obtained from RNA taken from PBMCs. Another study also made use of these data, one on T cells in Graves' hyperthyroidism and ophthalmopathy.

The sample was peripheral blood mononuclear cells (PBMCs), taken at new diagnosis, from a patient treated with antithyroid drugs. Source of these receptors: a woman between 50 and 59 years old with Graves disease.

Many counts were recorded for this clonotype. The chain joins TRBV7-9 to TRBJ2-2; the D is unclear. The CDR3 spans 16 residues. Germline V gene sequence: CDR1 SEHNR, CDR2 FQNEAQ (reference sequence). V dropped 0 bases and J dropped 4 bases, with 12 bases sitting between them. In DNA, the CDR3 is TGTGCCAGCAGCTTAGCGCTCGGTACCACCACCGGGGAGCTGTTTTTT. Its translation: CASSLALGTTTGELFF.

This clonotype was observed a few times. For the CDR3, the DNA is TGTGCCAGCAAAGAGGAGGCCAGGGAGCAGTTCTTC. Protein sequence: CASKEEAREQFF. V is TRBV7-9 and J is TRBJ2-1, with a weak D call TRBD2 (5 bases). Trimming stripped 7 bases from V and 10 bases from J, with 14 bases between. CDR1 is SEHNR, CDR2 FQNEAQ, per germline (reference sequence). The CDR3 length is 12 residues.

This clonotype was detected many times. V and J are TRBV3-1 and TRBJ2-3; perhaps TRBD2 as D (5 bases). V was trimmed by 0 bases and J by 3 bases, leaving 13 bases between them. The CDR3 spans 16 residues. Germline V gene sequence: CDR1 LGHDT, CDR2 YNNKEL (reference sequence). CDR3 DNA: TGTGCCAGCAGCCAAGAACTAGGGTCGGGAACAGATACGCAGTATTTT. Encoded protein: CASSQELGSGTDTQYF.

For this clonotype: This may stem from a read error, because a much larger clone lies one nucleotide away. V gene TRBV20-1 combines with J gene TRBJ1-2; no definite D call. This CDR3 region has 12 residues. Germline V gene data show CDR1 as DFQATT and CDR2 as SNEGSKA (reference sequence). The DNA for the CDR3 is TGCAGTGCTAAGGTCCTCGGCCTTCGGGAGTCCTTC. Translated: CSAKVLGLRESF.

This clonotype was seen ten or more times. The chain couples TRBV24-1 to TRBJ2-2; D call uncertain. With 7 bases removed from V and 5 bases from J, the gap between germline ends came to 19 bases. Germline V gene lookup returns CDR1 KGHDR and CDR2 SFDVKD. The CDR3 is made up of 16 amino acids. CDR3 sequence: CATRSEALGRTGELFF. The CDR3 nucleotides read TGTGCCACCAGGTCAGAGGCTCTCGGTCGGACCGGGGAGCTGTTTTTT.

At least ten counts were recorded for this clonotype. The genes are TRBV2 and TRBJ2-7, with 10 nucleotides matching TRBD1. V shed 7 bases, J shed 3 bases, and the junction held 3 bases outside the gene matches. The length of the CDR3 is 13 residues. CDR1 and CDR2 (germline): SNHLY, FYNNEI. The CDR3 reads CASKRDRGYEQYF. As DNA, the CDR3 is TGTGCCAGCAAGAGGGACAGGGGCTACGAGCAGTACTTC.

CDR3 nucleotide sequence: TGTGCCAGCAGATCGGAAGAAGTGTACAATGAGCAGTTCTTC. This codes for CASRSEEVYNEQFF. This chain connects TRBV11-2 to TRBJ2-1; D is unresolved. The CDR3 totals 14 residues. Germline values: CDR1 SGHAT, CDR2 FQNNGV. Trimming left V 6 bases short and J 4 bases short, with 13 bases between.

This clonotype occurred many times. The V gene is TRBV30, the J gene TRBJ2-5; no reliable D call. The CDR3 length is 12 residues. Trimming took 0 bases from V and 5 from J, leaving 7 bases between them. CDR1 and CDR2 (germline): GTSNPN, SVGIG (reference sequence). The CDR3 spells CAWSVLGETQYF. The CDR3 coding sequence is TGTGCCTGGAGTGTACTGGGGGAGACCCAGTACTTC.